The next 26 T cell receptor beta chains were all read from a single sample in a study of T-cell memory formation after mild COVID-19. Each CDR3 protein gets one entry after TCRdb re-called the 5' RACE reads with MiXCR. The sample carries 65,000 to 90,000 distinct CDR3 sequences, roughly 12% recorded once. Sequencing was carried out using PBMCs or a T cell subset sorted from them (not recorded which). Every receptor here comes from a man between 18 and 35 years old who had mild COVID-19 (a few samples of this study predate the infection). Cell type and time point are not known.

This clonotype was seen only a few times. The rearrangement uses TRBV20-1 and TRBJ1-2, with unresolved D. CDR1 and CDR2 (germline): DFQATT, SNEGSKA (reference sequence). V dropped 6 bases and J dropped 2 bases, with 7 bases sitting between them. This CDR3 comprises 11 residues. The DNA for the CDR3 is TGCAGTGCCCGATCGAACTATGGCTACACCTTC. Its protein product is CSARSNYGYTF.

The V gene is TRBV6-2 or TRBV6-3, the J gene TRBJ2-2; D unresolved. This CDR3 comprises 13 residues. Germline CDR1 and CDR2: MNHEY and SVGEGT. V was clipped by 1 base and J by 1 base, with 1 base between them. This CDR3 reads CASSYWNTGELFF. The CDR3 nucleotides are TGTGCCAGCAGTTACTGGAACACCGGGGAGCTGTTTTTT.

This clonotype has a handful of counts. This chain connects TRBV5-1 to TRBJ2-1, with D possibly matching TRBD2 (5 bases). Germline lookup yields CDR1 SGHRS and CDR2 YFSETQ. The CDR3 runs to 15 residues. V lost 1 base and J 0 bases, leaving 8 bases between the germline ends. The CDR3 spells CASSLSGSSYNEQFF. In nucleotides, the CDR3 is TGCGCCAGCAGCTTGTCTGGGAGCTCCTACAATGAGCAGTTCTTC.

This clonotype was seen only a few times. CDR3 sequence (DNA): TGTGCCAGCAGTGAGAACTCCTACAATGAGCAGTTCTTC. It encodes CASSENSYNEQFF. The gene calls are TRBV12-3 or TRBV12-4 and TRBJ2-1; D is uncertain. Deletions cut 5 bases from V and 0 bases from J, with 5 bases between. The CDR3 is 13 residues long.

V gene TRBV4-1 combines with J gene TRBJ2-3; D may be TRBD2 (7 bases). This CDR3 has 17 amino acids. Germline V gene lookup returns CDR1 MGHRA and CDR2 YSYEKL. V was pared by 1 base and J by 1 base, with 15 bases between. The DNA of the CDR3 is TGCGCCAGCAGCCAAGTAGGGGGACTACTGGGCACAGATACGCAGTATTTT. Its protein is CASSQVGGLLGTDTQYF.

The V call is TRBV29-1, the J call TRBJ2-4; D gene unclear. Germline V gives CDR1 SQVTM, CDR2 ANQGSEA. V lost 5 bases and J 1 base, leaving 9 bases between the germline ends. CDR3 length: 13 residues. CDR3 region: CSVYPAAKNIQYF. CDR3 nucleotide sequence: TGCAGCGTTTATCCAGCGGCCAAAAACATTCAGTACTTC.

The rearrangement uses TRBV2 and TRBJ2-5, with 8 bases lining up with TRBD2. The CDR3 loop spans 17 amino acids. J gave up 4 bases and V 0 bases, and 10 bases lay outside the gene matches. CDR1 and CDR2 from the germline V gene are SNHLY and FYNNEI. The CDR3 bases are TGTGCCAGCAGTGAAGCAACTCCGGGACTAGTCCCAGAGACCCAGTACTTC. Residues: CASSEATPGLVPETQYF.

The chain has TRBV19 and TRBJ2-3; D is perhaps TRBD2 (5 bases). Trimming left V 1 base short and J 4 bases short, with 12 bases between. This CDR3 has 15 amino acids. In germline, CDR1 is LNHDA, CDR2 SQIVND (reference sequence). CDR3 DNA: TGTGCCAGTAGTATAGTTCGGGAACTCGCAGATACGCAGTATTTT. Protein: CASSIVRELADTQYF.

This clonotype was seen a few times. As DNA, the CDR3 is TGTGCCAGCAGCTTATCAGCCGGGACAGCCGCGATGAACACTGAAGCTTTCTTT. Protein: CASSLSAGTAAMNTEAFF. This chain joins TRBV7-3 and TRBJ1-1; 7 nucleotides line up with TRBD1. The germline gives CDR1 SGHTA, CDR2 FQGTGA. With V trimmed by 2 bases and J by 0 bases, 12 bases remained unmatched. The CDR3 sequence is 18 residues long.

V and J are TRBV2 and TRBJ2-7; D is tentatively TRBD1 or TRBD2 (5 bases each). Trimming stripped 3 bases from V and 4 bases from J, with 16 bases between. This CDR3 has 15 amino acids. In germline, CDR1 is SNHLY, CDR2 FYNNEI. CDR3 loop: CASSDAPGRLYEQYV. The DNA for the CDR3 is TGTGCCAGCAGTGACGCCCCGGGGCGACTTTACGAGCAGTACGTC.

The rearrangement links TRBV4-1 to TRBJ2-7; D gene ambiguous. V gave up 1 base and J gave up 4 bases, with 11 bases separating them. CDR3 length equals 14 residues. CDR1 and CDR2 (germline): MGHRA, YSYEKL. CDR3 in DNA: TGCGCCAGCAGCCAAGTCCCGACCTCGTACGAGCAGTACGTC. It yields the protein CASSQVPTSYEQYV.

This chain connects TRBV4-2 to TRBJ2-1; TRBD2 matches 9 bases. The junction had 2 bases not matched to a gene; V was cut back by 1 base and J by 4 bases. The CDR3 is made up of 15 amino acids. CDR1 and CDR2 (germline): LGHNA, YNFKEQ. The CDR3 sequence: CASSQASGVYNEQFF. The CDR3 coding sequence is TGTGCCAGCAGCCAAGCTAGCGGGGTTTACAATGAGCAGTTCTTC.

The V gene is TRBV3-1, the J gene TRBJ1-2; tentatively, D is TRBD1 (5 bases). Germline loops: CDR1 LGHDT, CDR2 YNNKEL (reference sequence). This CDR3 spans 15 amino acids. V gave up 5 bases and J gave up 6 bases, with 19 bases separating them. Here the CDR3 DNA reads TGTGCCAGCAGCGGTACAGGAAGGGGTTTAAATGGCTACACCTTC. The encoded protein is CASSGTGRGLNGYTF.

There are many counts of this clonotype. V is TRBV4-1 and J is TRBJ1-2; no clear D. Per germline, CDR1 MGHRA and CDR2 YSYEKL. This CDR3 has 12 amino acids. Trimming shortened V by 5 bases and J by 5 bases, and 9 bases separated the two germline ends. CDR3 sequence reads: CASSTGRYGYTF. The CDR3 region has the DNA TGCGCCAGCAGCACCGGGAGATATGGCTACACCTTC.

The V gene is TRBV4-1, the J gene TRBJ1-5; D is ambiguous. The CDR3 covers 14 residues. V lost 4 bases and J lost 6, with 13 bases in between. Germline assignment: CDR1 MGHRA and CDR2 YSYEKL. The CDR3: CASSPKGAGQPQHF. Written as DNA, the CDR3 is TGCGCCAGCAGCCCGAAGGGCGCGGGTCAGCCCCAGCATTTT.

The sample holds many counts of this clonotype. The rearrangement joins TRBV7-9 to TRBJ2-3; D might be TRBD1 or TRBD2, each matching 6 bases. V lost 3 bases and J 3 bases, leaving 16 bases between the germline ends. The CDR3 is 16 amino acids. Per the germline V gene, CDR1 is SEHNR and CDR2 is FQNEAQ (reference sequence). In nucleotides, the CDR3 is TGTGCCAGCAGCTTGACGGGGGCGAGGTTGACAGATACGCAGTATTTT. It codes for CASSLTGARLTDTQYF.

The chain is built from TRBV7-9 and TRBJ2-7; 11 bases fit TRBD2. The CDR3 runs 18 residues. Germline V gene sequence: CDR1 SEHNR, CDR2 FQNEAQ (reference sequence). The V and J ends lost 5 bases and 0 bases, in that order; junction bases with no gene match: 12. As DNA, the CDR3 is TGTGCCAGCAGCCCGACCAGACTAGCGGGGCCTGACTCCTACGAGCAGTACGTC. Its protein product is CASSPTRLAGPDSYEQYV.

A note on this clonotype: A clone one base away is much larger, so this may be a read error. CDR3 in DNA: TGTGCCAGCAGCTTAGGAGGGACAGTGGGTTCACCCCTCCACTTT. It is translated as CASSLGGTVGSPLHF. The V call is TRBV7-6, the J call TRBJ1-6; 7 positions match TRBD1. Looked up from germline, CDR1 is SGHVS and CDR2 is FNYEAQ. The CDR3 totals 15 residues. The ends lost 1 base at V and 9 bases at J; junction bases unmatched: 6.

This clonotype has just a few counts. The rearrangement links TRBV29-1 to TRBJ1-1; possibly TRBD1 for D (6 bases). The CDR3 sequence is 12 residues long. In germline, CDR1 is SQVTM, CDR2 ANQGSEA. V was trimmed by 5 bases and J by 6 bases, leaving 13 bases between them. CDR3 sequence reads: CSVIQGGAEAFF. CDR3 nucleotide sequence: TGCAGCGTTATACAGGGTGGCGCTGAAGCTTTCTTT.

This clonotype was seen only a few times. The V gene is TRBV5-8, the J gene TRBJ2-7; 12 nucleotides align to TRBD1. J gave up 6 bases and V 1 base, and 5 bases lay outside the gene matches. The CDR3 extends over 15 amino acids. CDR1 is SGHTS, CDR2 YDEGEE, per germline. CDR3 in amino acids: CASSLYGTGGSEQYF. In DNA, the CDR3 is TGTGCCAGCAGCTTGTACGGGACAGGGGGCTCCGAGCAGTACTTC. The full variable domain, rest sourced from reference TRBV5-8 and TRBJ2-7, is EAGVTQSPTHLIKTRGQQATLRCSPISGHTSVYWYQQALGLGLQFLLWYDEGEERNRGNFPPRFSGRQFPNYSSELNVNALELEDSALYLCASSLYGTGGSEQYFGPGTRLTVT.

This sequence joins TRBV6-6 and TRBJ2-2; D gene unclear. V was clipped by 5 bases and J by 6 bases, with 10 bases between them. Per the germline V gene, CDR1 is MNHNY and CDR2 is SVGAGI (reference sequence). The CDR3 has 13 amino acids. The CDR3 protein is CASSPHGAGELFF. The CDR3, as DNA: TGTGCCAGCAGTCCACACGGCGCCGGGGAGCTGTTTTTT.

This clonotype occurred many times. This chain joins TRBV9 and TRBJ2-7; D tentatively fits TRBD1 or TRBD2 (5 bases each). Trimming shortened V by 6 bases and J by 5 bases, and 21 bases separated the two germline ends. The germline CDR1 and CDR2 sequences are SGDLS and YYNGEE. The CDR3 is made up of 15 amino acids. CDR3 in DNA: TGTGCCAGCACTCGGGGCAGCGCCGTTGGCAACGAGCAGTACTTC. It encodes CASTRGSAVGNEQYF.

To note about this clonotype: This clone may be a read error of a much larger clone one base away. The rearrangement joins TRBV20-1 to TRBJ2-3, with TRBD1 matching 9 bases. Germline assignment: CDR1 DFQATT and CDR2 SNEGSKA (reference sequence). The CDR3 contains 14 residues. V gave up 4 bases and J gave up 5 bases; unmatched junction bases: 7. The CDR3 loop reads CSAKGQGDEDTQYF. CDR3 in DNA: TGCAGTGCTAAGGGACAGGGAGATGAAGATACGCAGTATTTT.

The chain uses TRBV6-5 and TRBJ2-3; D gene uncertain. V lost 4 bases to trimming and J lost 2 bases, with 13 bases between them. The CDR3 loop spans 15 amino acids. The germline V gene encodes CDR1 MNHEY and CDR2 SVGAGI. DNA of the CDR3: TGTGCCAGCAGTTTTGGCGAAAGGAACACAGATACGCAGTATTTT. Residues: CASSFGERNTDTQYF.

This clonotype appeared a few times. V and J are TRBV7-9 and TRBJ2-1, with 8 bases lining up with TRBD2. The germline CDR1 and CDR2 sequences are SEHNR and FQNEAQ (reference sequence). This CDR3 is 16 amino acids long. V gave up 5 bases and J gave up 8 bases; unmatched junction bases: 14. The CDR3 DNA sequence: TGTGCCAGCAGCCCTAGGGGTCGGGGGGGCTTGGATGAGCAGTTCTTC. As protein: CASSPRGRGGLDEQFF.

The V and J genes are TRBV7-9 and TRBJ2-3, with D maybe TRBD2 (6 bases). The CDR3 is 16 residues long. The V and J ends lost 5 bases and 0 bases respectively, with 15 bases between them. Germline CDR1 reads SEHNR; CDR2 reads FQNEAQ (reference sequence). The DNA of the CDR3 is TGTGCCAGCAGCCCCCCCTTTCGGGAGAGCACAGATACGCAGTATTTT. Translation gives CASSPPFRESTDTQYF.